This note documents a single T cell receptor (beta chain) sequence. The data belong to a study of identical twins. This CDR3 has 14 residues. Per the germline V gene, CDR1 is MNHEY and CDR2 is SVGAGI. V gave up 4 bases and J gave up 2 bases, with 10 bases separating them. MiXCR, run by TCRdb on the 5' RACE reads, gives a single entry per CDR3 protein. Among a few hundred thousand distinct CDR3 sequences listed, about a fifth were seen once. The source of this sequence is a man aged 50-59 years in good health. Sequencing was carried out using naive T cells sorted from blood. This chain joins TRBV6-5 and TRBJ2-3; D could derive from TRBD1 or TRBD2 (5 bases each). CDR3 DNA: TGTGCCAGCAGTTTCATCGGGACCACAGATACGCAGTATTTT. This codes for CASSFIGTTDTQYF.